A selection of T cell receptor beta chains follows, all from one sample in a study of blood T cell repertoires in COVID-19. The data were produced by immunoSEQ multiplex PCR, yet TCRdb's version contains in-frame clones alone and is incomplete. The sample contains 84,000 or so clones, less than 85% of which appear only once. Sample: peripheral blood. Receptors originate from a woman of 80 years or more with acute or convalescent COVID-19. Each CDR3 is given with its conserved first and last residue. A D gene is named only where the DNA matches it firmly. Clone size is stated in some rows and not others, as once, few, many or a class when expanded.

v_call	j_call	clone_size	d_call	cdr3_aa	cdr3_nt
TRBV5-1	TRBJ2-7	.	.	CASRKEQFSYEQYF	TGCGCCAGCAGAAAGGAGCAATTCTCCTACGAGCAGTACTTC
TRBV12-3/TRBV12-4	TRBJ1-1	.	.	CASSETVYTEAFF	TGTGCCAGCTCCGAAACAGTGTACACTGAAGCTTTCTTT
TRBV15	TRBJ2-1	.	.	CATSRGLESYNEQFF	TGTGCCACCAGCAGAGGGCTAGAATCCTACAATGAGCAGTTCTTC
TRBV19	TRBJ1-6	.	TRBD1	CASSVTGTAPLHF	TGTGCCAGTAGCGTGACAGGGACCGCACCCCTCCACTTT
TRBV5-1	TRBJ1-1	.	.	CASRVVMNTEAFF	TGCGCCAGCAGAGTAGTTATGAACACTGAAGCTTTCTTT
TRBV4-2	TRBJ2-3	once	.	CASSQDYNPRTFLYF	TGTGCCAGCAGCCAAGATTACAACCCTCGTACGTTTTTGTATTTT
TRBV6-5	TRBJ2-1	.	.	CASSYSEGEVSNEQFF	TGTGCCAGCAGTTACTCCGAGGGAGAGGTTTCCAATGAGCAGTTCTTC
TRBV7-9	TRBJ2-6	.	.	CAGSPPRAGANVLTF	TGTGCCGGCAGCCCACCACGAGCTGGGGCCAACGTCCTGACTTTC
TRBV5-1	TRBJ1-3	.	TRBD1	CASSPTGVRGNTIYF	TGCGCCAGCAGCCCTACAGGGGTAAGGGGAAACACCATATATTTT
TRBV7-8	TRBJ2-5	.	TRBD2	CASSPQRASGSGTQYF	TGTGCCAGCAGCCCACAACGGGCTAGCGGGAGTGGGACCCAGTACTTC
TRBV6-5	TRBJ2-3	.	TRBD1	CASKDRVSTDTQYF	TGTGCCAGCAAAGACAGGGTGAGCACAGATACGCAGTATTTT
TRBV15	TRBJ1-6	many	.	CATSPRTGTPNYF	TGTGCCACCAGCCCCCGTACCGGGACACCCAATTACTTT
TRBV11-2	TRBJ1-2	.	.	CASSPGLPGTF	TGTGCCAGCAGTCCAGGCCTCCCCGGCACCTTC
TRBV27	TRBJ1-1	.	.	CASSLFWSGAAVDTEAFF	TGTGCCAGCAGTTTATTCTGGTCAGGGGCCGCGGTAGACACTGAAGCTTTCTTT
TRBV5-6	TRBJ2-7	.	.	CASSLWATIADEQYF	TGTGCCAGCAGCTTGTGGGCCACGATTGCAGACGAGCAGTACTTC
TRBV3-1/TRBV3-2	TRBJ2-7	few	.	CASSHSSSYEQYF	TGTGCCAGCAGCCACTCTAGCTCCTACGAGCAGTACTTC
TRBV14	TRBJ2-7	.	TRBD2	CASSRGLAEYEQYF	TGTGCCAGCAGCAGGGGACTAGCGGAGTACGAGCAGTACTTC
TRBV6-5	TRBJ2-2	.	TRBD1	CASSPDRAGTGELFF	TGTGCCAGCAGCCCAGACAGGGCGGGCACCGGGGAGCTGTTTTTT
TRBV27	TRBJ2-7	once	.	CASKVVQGSGEQYF	TGTGCCAGCAAGGTAGTACAGGGTTCGGGAGAGCAGTACTTC
TRBV6-5	TRBJ1-2	.	TRBD1	CASSWEGTGLNYGYTF	TGTGCCAGCAGTTGGGAAGGGACAGGGCTTAACTATGGCTACACCTTC
TRBV5-5	TRBJ1-5	.	.	CASSLDNGERPQHF	TGTGCCAGCAGCTTAGATAACGGGGAAAGGCCCCAGCATTTT
TRBV15	TRBJ2-1	.	.	CATSSRRDGQLRSYNEQFF	TGTGCCACCAGCAGCCGCAGGGACGGACAGTTACGCTCCTACAATGAGCAGTTCTTC
TRBV7-8	TRBJ1-5	.	.	CASAEVRNQPQHF	TGTGCCAGCGCAGAAGTCCGTAATCAGCCCCAGCATTTT
TRBV11-3	TRBJ2-6	.	TRBD1	CASSKGQGGSGANVLTF	TGTGCCAGCAGCAAGGGACAGGGAGGCTCTGGGGCCAACGTCCTGACTTTC
TRBV6-5	TRBJ1-4	.	.	CASSYSRGRNEKLFF	TGTGCCAGCAGTTACTCGCGGGGACGCAATGAAAAACTGTTTTTT
TRBV28	TRBJ2-7	.	TRBD1	CASSLSGTGSYEQYF	TGTGCCAGCAGCCTCTCCGGGACAGGAAGCTACGAGCAGTACTTC
TRBV6-5	TRBJ2-3	.	TRBD2	CASRGLAESTDTQYF	TGTGCCAGCCGGGGACTAGCGGAGAGCACAGATACGCAGTATTTT
TRBV11-1	TRBJ2-7	.	.	CASSGGTVPSYEQYF	TGTGCCAGCAGCGGCGGGACAGTCCCCTCCTACGAGCAGTACTTC
TRBV7-2	TRBJ2-5	.	TRBD2	CASSPAGTSWEETQYF	TGTGCCAGCAGCCCCGCCGGGACTAGCTGGGAGGAGACCCAGTACTTC
TRBV29-1	TRBJ2-7	.	TRBD2	CSVFSGGGYEQYF	TGCAGCGTTTTTAGCGGGGGGGGTTACGAGCAGTACTTC
TRBV6-5	TRBJ2-3	.	.	CASSYVGGSTDTQYF	TGTGCCAGCAGTTACGTTGGGGGGTCCACAGATACGCAGTATTTT